This TCR beta chain was captured by sequencing in a study of T cell responses to AZD1222 COVID-19 vaccine. Whole-study findings and limits: CD4 TCRs covered the whole spike, strongest at regions 160-218 and 743-854.

On this clone itself: As yet, its antigen is unknown.

Generated by immunoSEQ multiplex PCR, the TCRdb table keeps only in-frame clones and is missing some. The sample lists about 83,000 clones, roughly 88% occurring once. V lost 0 bases to trimming and J lost 4 bases; unmatched junction nucleotides: 7. Looked up from germline, CDR1 is LGHNA and CDR2 is YNFKEQ. CDR3 length: 19 amino acids. The V call is TRBV4-2, the J call TRBJ1-6; TRBD1 agrees at 12 bases. This clonotype was obtained from an adult in good health. Sequenced material: peripheral blood, taken on day 0 of AZD1222 vaccination. The CDR3 is CASSQDPGTGGGYNSPLHF. The CDR3 region has the DNA TGTGCCAGCAGCCAAGATCCCGGGACAGGGGGCGGGTATAATTCACCCCTCCACTTT.